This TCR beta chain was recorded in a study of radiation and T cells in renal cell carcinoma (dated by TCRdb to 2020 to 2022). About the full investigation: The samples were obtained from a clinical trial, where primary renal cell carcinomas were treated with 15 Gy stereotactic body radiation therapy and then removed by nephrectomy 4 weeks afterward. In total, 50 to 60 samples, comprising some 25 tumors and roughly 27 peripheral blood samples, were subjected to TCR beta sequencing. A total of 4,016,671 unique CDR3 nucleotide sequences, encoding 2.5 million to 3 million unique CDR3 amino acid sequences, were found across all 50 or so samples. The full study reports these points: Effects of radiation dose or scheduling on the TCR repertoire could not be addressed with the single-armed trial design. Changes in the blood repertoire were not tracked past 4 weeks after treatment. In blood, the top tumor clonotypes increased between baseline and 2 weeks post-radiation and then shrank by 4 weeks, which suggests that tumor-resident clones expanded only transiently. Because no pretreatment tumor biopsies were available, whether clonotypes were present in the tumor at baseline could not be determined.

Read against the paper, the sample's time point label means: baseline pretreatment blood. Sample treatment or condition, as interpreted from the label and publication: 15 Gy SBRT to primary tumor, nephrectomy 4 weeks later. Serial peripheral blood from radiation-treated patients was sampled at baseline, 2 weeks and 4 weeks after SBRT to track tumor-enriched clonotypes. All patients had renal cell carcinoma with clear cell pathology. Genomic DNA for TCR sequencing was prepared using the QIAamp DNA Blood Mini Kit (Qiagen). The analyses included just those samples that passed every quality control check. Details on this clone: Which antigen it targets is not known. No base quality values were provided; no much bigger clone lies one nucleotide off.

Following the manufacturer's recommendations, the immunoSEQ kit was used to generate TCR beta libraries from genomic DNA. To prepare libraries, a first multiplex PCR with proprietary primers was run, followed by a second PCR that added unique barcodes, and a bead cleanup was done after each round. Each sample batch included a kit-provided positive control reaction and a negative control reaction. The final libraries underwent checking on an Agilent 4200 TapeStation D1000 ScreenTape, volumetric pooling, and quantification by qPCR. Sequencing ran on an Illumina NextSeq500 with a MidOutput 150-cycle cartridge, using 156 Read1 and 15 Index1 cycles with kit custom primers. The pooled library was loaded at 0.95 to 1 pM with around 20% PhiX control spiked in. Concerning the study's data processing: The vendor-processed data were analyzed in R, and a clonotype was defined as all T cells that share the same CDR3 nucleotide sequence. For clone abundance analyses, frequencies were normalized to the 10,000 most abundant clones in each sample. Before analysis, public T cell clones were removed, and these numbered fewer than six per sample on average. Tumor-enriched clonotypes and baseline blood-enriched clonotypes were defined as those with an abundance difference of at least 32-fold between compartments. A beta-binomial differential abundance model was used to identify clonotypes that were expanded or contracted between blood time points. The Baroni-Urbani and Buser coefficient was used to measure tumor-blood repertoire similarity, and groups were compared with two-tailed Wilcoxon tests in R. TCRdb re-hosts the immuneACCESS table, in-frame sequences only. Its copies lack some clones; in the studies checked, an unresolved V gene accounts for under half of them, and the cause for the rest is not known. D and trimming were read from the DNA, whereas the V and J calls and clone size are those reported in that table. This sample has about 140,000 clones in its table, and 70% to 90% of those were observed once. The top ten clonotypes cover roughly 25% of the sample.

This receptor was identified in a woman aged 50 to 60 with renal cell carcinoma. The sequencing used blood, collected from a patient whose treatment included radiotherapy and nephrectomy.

This receptor has the CDR3 CASSLTEGPQHF. The DNA sequence is given as TGTGCCAGCAGTTTAACCGAAGGGCCCCAGCATTTT. Recombination linked TRBV27 to TRBJ1-5; no confident D gene assignment can be made. The junction carries 8 bases between V and J, which are trimmed by 2 bases and 9 bases respectively. Reading from cysteine to phenylalanine, the CDR3 counts 12 amino acids. The read is trimmed to its CDR3 DNA, 36 bases read in frame from base 1. The germline V gene encodes CDR1 MNHEY and CDR2 SMNVEV (reference sequence).